Listed below are T cell receptor beta chains from one sample, sequenced in a study of blood T cell repertoires in COVID-19. Sequencing was performed with immunoSEQ multiplex PCR; in TCRdb, only in-frame clones are kept and a portion is missing. Found here are around 64,000 clones, about 66% of them singletons; the top ten hold 51%. The sample comprised PBMCs or T cells enriched from blood (not recorded which). All receptors come from a woman aged 55 to 70 who had been exposed to COVID-19. The CDR3 runs from the conserved cysteine through the conserved F or W. A D gene is named only where the DNA matches it firmly. Expanded clones get a size class; other rows say once, few or many, or leave the size out.

D gene	clone size	V gene	J gene	CDR3 DNA	CDR3 protein
TRBD1	.	TRBV2	TRBJ1-2	TGTGCCAGCAGTGAAGATGGGTCAGGGGGATCCTATGGCTACACCTTC	CASSEDGSGGSYGYTF
.	few	TRBV11-2	TRBJ1-3	TGTGCCAGCAGCTTAGACTTCTCTGGAAACACCATATATTTT	CASSLDFSGNTIYF
TRBD2	.	TRBV11-3	TRBJ2-1	TGTGCCAGCAGCACGGGACTAGCGTCGGTTGAGCAGTTCTTC	CASSTGLASVEQFF
.	.	TRBV24-1	TRBJ1-2	TGTGCCACCAGTGATTGGGGAAGCGGCAACTATGGCTACACCTTC	CATSDWGSGNYGYTF
.	once	TRBV7-8	TRBJ2-3	TGTGCCAGCAGCTTAGCAGGGGCAGGCACAGATACGCAGTATTTT	CASSLAGAGTDTQYF
.	.	TRBV6-2/TRBV6-3	TRBJ2-7	TGTGCCAGCAGTTGGGGCGACGTCGGCTCCTACGAGCAGTACTTC	CASSWGDVGSYEQYF
TRBD2	.	TRBV29-1	TRBJ2-1	TGCAGCGTTTCCGGGACTAGCGGGAGGCCCTCCTACAATGAGCAGTTCTTC	CSVSGTSGRPSYNEQFF
.	few	TRBV28	TRBJ1-5	TGTGCCGCCAGGGGACCCAATCAGCCCCAGCATTTT	CAARGPNQPQHF
TRBD1	.	TRBV6-5	TRBJ1-1	TGTGCCAGCAGTTCAGGGGGGAACACTGAAGCTTTCTTT	CASSSGGNTEAFF
.	.	TRBV28	TRBJ1-2	TGTGCCAGCAGTCACAACATTGGGACACGCTATGGCTACACCTTC	CASSHNIGTRYGYTF
.	.	TRBV5-1	TRBJ1-1	TGCGCCAGCAGCCCCCAATCCGGGTTCGGAGCTTTCTTT	CASSPQSGFGAFF
.	.	TRBV18	TRBJ1-4	TGTGCCAGCTCACGAGGCCAGAGTGAAAAACTGTTTTTT	CASSRGQSEKLFF
.	.	TRBV28	TRBJ1-2	TGTGCCAGCAGTTTATTATCCTTGACAAATGGCTACACCTTC	CASSLLSLTNGYTF
TRBD2	.	TRBV5-1	TRBJ2-1	TGCGCCAGCAGCACGACTAGCGGGAGGTTTCATGAGCAGTTCTTC	CASSTTSGRFHEQFF
.	.	TRBV6-2/TRBV6-3	TRBJ2-7	TGTGCCAGCAGTTACTCGACCGACTTCTCCGGGAAGCAGTACTTC	CASSYSTDFSGKQYF